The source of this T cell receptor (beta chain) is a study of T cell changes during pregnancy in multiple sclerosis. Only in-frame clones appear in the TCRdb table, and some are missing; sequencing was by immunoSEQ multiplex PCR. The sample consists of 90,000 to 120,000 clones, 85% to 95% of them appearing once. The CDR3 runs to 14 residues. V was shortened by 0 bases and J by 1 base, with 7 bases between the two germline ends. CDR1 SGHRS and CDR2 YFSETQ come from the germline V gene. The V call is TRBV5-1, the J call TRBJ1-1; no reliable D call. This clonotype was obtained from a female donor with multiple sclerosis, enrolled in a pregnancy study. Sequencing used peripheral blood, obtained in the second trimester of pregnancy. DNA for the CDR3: TGCGCCAGCAGCTTGGGCAGAAAGAACACTGAAGCTTTCTTT. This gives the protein CASSLGRKNTEAFF.